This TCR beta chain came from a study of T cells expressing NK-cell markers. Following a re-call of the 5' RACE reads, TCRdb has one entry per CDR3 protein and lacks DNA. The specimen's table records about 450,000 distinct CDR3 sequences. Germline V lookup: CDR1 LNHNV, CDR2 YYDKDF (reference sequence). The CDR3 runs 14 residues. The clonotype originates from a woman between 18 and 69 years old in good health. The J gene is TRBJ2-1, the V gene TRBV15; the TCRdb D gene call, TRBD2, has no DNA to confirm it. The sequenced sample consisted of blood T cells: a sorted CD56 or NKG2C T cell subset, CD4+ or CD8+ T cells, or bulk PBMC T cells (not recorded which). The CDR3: CATSRGGTYNEQFF.